This record concerns one T cell receptor beta chain sequence. Its antigen is unidentified. TCRdb reprocessed the 5' RACE reads; each CDR3 protein has one entry and no DNA is given. The sample is made up of some 410,000 distinct CDR3 sequences, and the top ten hold about 7.3% of it. These data come from a study of T cells expressing NK-cell markers. Study context: CD3+CD56+NKG2C+, CD3+CD56+NKG2C- and CD3+CD56-NKG2C+ T cells, once sorted, supplied the TCR beta repertoires. Just one sequenced donor of eight was HCMV-seronegative, while seven were seropositive.

This CDR3 spans 15 amino acids. The germline gives CDR1 LGHNA, CDR2 YSLEER. Study findings and constraints: It is unclear if expanded NKG2C-expressing clones target HCMV antigens. Each of over 5 donors carried dominant NKG2C+ clonotypes accounting for about 1.0-7.5% of CD8+ T cells.

Material for sequencing was blood T cells: a sorted CD56 or NKG2C T cell subset, CD4+ or CD8+ T cells, or bulk PBMC T cells (not recorded which). The chain joins TRBV4-3 to TRBJ2-5. The sequence derives from a woman aged 18-70 years in good health. CDR3 sequence: CASSQDWGFQETQYF.